The clone carrying this T cell receptor beta chain was detected only a few times. Its specificity is unknown. This specimen belongs to a study of T-cell memory formation after mild COVID-19. Broader study findings: Clones contracting over day 15 to 85 were CD4/CD8 balanced, with later expanders leaning CD4+.

Sample barcodes and UMIs were carried by the TCR alpha and TCR beta cDNA libraries that 5'RACE generated with constant-segment primers. TCRdb analysed the 5' RACE reads with MiXCR anew, one entry per CDR3 protein. The sample lists under 350,000 distinct CDR3 sequences, roughly 16% occurring once. This CDR3 has 13 residues. V gave up 5 bases and J gave up 6 bases, with 13 bases separating them. Per the germline V gene, CDR1 is SGHRS and CDR2 is YFSETQ. The origin of this receptor is a man aged 18 to 30 who had mild COVID-19 (a few samples of this study predate the infection). Cell type and time point are not known. The chain recombines TRBV5-1 with TRBJ2-3; D gene uncertain. Sequenced sample: PBMCs or a T cell subset sorted from them (not recorded which). The CDR3 DNA reads TGCGCCAGCAGATTCTCACGCCCCGATACGCAGTATTTT. Its protein is CASRFSRPDTQYF.